Listed here are 13 T cell receptor beta chains from one sample, sequenced in a study of tumor-infiltrating lymphocytes in primary liver carcinoma. Co-extraction of RNA and DNA was performed on roughly 17-32 mg of unsorted bulk tissue. Synthesis of TCR beta cDNA was carried out from 450 to 500 ng total RNA with a constant-region primer. Modified slightly, ARM-PCR produced TCR beta libraries over three nested multiplex PCR rounds. It was with TRBV1-TRBV30 forward primers and a C-beta reverse primer that the first two PCR rounds were run, at around 9 cycles each. Via MiXCR, TCRdb re-called the multiplex PCR reads, giving one row per CDR3 protein. The sample includes approximately 37,000 distinct CDR3 sequences, around 74% seen only once; the top ten take under 20%. Sample: liver tumor tissue from sampling region 4. The subset was: tumor region T4, right-lateral pole. The receptors shown here come from a man in his forties with primary liver carcinoma and hepatitis B virus infection.

This clonotype is medium-sized. The chain is built from TRBV5-8 and TRBJ2-2; no firm D call. The germline gives CDR1 SGHTS, CDR2 YDEGEE. The CDR3 has 14 amino acids. Trimming took 3 bases from V and 2 from J, leaving 8 bases between them. The DNA for the CDR3 is TGTGCCAGCAGCTCAGCCCTTAACACCGGGGAGCTGTTTTTT. This encodes CASSSALNTGELFF.

Concerning this clonotype itself: This sequence may be a read error, since a much larger clone differs from it by one base. V gene TRBV18 combines with J gene TRBJ2-7; 12 positions match TRBD2. The CDR3 covers 15 residues. Germline loops: CDR1 KGHSH, CDR2 LQKENI. With V trimmed by 5 bases and J by 7 bases, 9 bases remained unmatched. CDR3 loop: CASSSATSGSGEQYF. The CDR3 DNA follows: TGTGCCAGCTCATCCGCGACTAGCGGGAGTGGTGAGCAGTACTTC.

The V call is TRBV29-1, the J call TRBJ2-3, with D hard to call. Germline loops: CDR1 SQVTM, CDR2 ANQGSEA. There are 13 residues in the CDR3. The CDR3 DNA reads as TGCTCCCATGCACGGTCAGACACAGATACGCAGTATTTT. Its translation: CSHARSDTDTQYF.

The chain recombines TRBV4-2 with TRBJ2-5; D is unclear. Germline V gene sequence: CDR1 LGHNA, CDR2 YNFKEQ. This CDR3 has 12 amino acids. The CDR3 is CTKSQWGETQYF. In DNA form, the CDR3 reads TGTACCAAGAGCCAATGGGGAGAGACCCAGTACTTC.

This clonotype has only one observation. V and J are TRBV6-5 and TRBJ1-2, with 7 bases that match TRBD1. CDR3 length: 12 amino acids. The V gene's germline CDR1 is MNHEY and CDR2 SVGAGI. V lost 2 bases and J lost 6; bases outside the gene matches: 0. Here the CDR3 reads CASSYRGHGYTF. CDR3 nucleotide sequence: TGTGCCAGCAGTTACAGGGGGCATGGCTACACCTTC.

With regard to this clonotype: An end of the junction differs from the germline gene, which may be a read error. This rearrangement joins TRBV11-2 to TRBJ2-6, with D perhaps TRBD1 (6 bases). Germline V lookup: CDR1 SGHAT, CDR2 FQNNGV. This CDR3 has 21 residues. CDR3 bases: TGTGCCCGCAGCATGTGGGGAGACAGGAGCATTTCCCTCTCTGGGGCCAACGTCCTGACTTTC. Protein sequence: CARSMWGDRSISLSGANVLTF.

With respect to this clonotype: An end of the junction does not agree with germline; a read error may underlie this. This chain uses TRBV29-1 with TRBJ2-1; the match to TRBD2 covers 9 bases. The CDR3 extends over 15 amino acids. Germline CDR1 SQVTM, CDR2 ANQGSEA. The CDR3 sequence is CSFVSGSHSYKEQFF. The CDR3 DNA reads as TGCAGCTTTGTTAGCGGGAGCCACTCCTACAAAGAGCAGTTCTTC.

This rearrangement joins TRBV5-1 to TRBJ2-7; TRBD2 aligns across 9 bases. CDR3 length: 15 amino acids. The trim removed 0 bases at V and 3 bases at J, leaving 4 bases unmatched. Germline CDR1 reads SGHRS; CDR2 reads YFSETQ. The CDR3 DNA follows: TGCGCCAGCAGCTTGGGTAGCGGGAGATTCTACGAGCAGTACTTC. This encodes CASSLGSGRFYEQYF.

The rearrangement links TRBV29-1 to TRBJ2-1; a possible D gene is TRBD2 (7 bases). The germline V gene has CDR1 SQVTM and CDR2 ANQGSEA. The germline V and J ends were trimmed by 4 bases and 8 bases, with 21 bases remaining between them. The CDR3 runs 15 residues. CDR3 nucleotide sequence: TGCAGCGTTGCCCCCCTCATAGGGGGAGGGTATGAGCAGTTCTTC. Its protein is CSVAPLIGGGYEQFF.

The chain's CDR3 is CDNIFSGPLDNEQFF. The CDR3 DNA sequence: TGTGACAACATCTTTAGCGGGCCACTCGACAATGAGCAGTTCTTC. The chain employs TRBV11-2 and TRBJ2-1; 7 positions match TRBD2. There are 15 residues in the CDR3. The germline CDR1 and CDR2 sequences are SGHAT and FQNNGV. Combining the CDR3 with reference TRBV11-2 and TRBJ2-1 gives the whole variable domain EAGVAQSPRYKIIEKRQSVAFWCNPISGHATLYWYQQILGQGPKLLIQFQNNGVVDDSQLPKDRFSAERLKGVDSTLKIQPAKLEDSAVYLCDNIFSGPLDNEQFFGPGTRLTVL.

This clonotype is labeled large (0.1 to 1%). This rearrangement joins TRBV4-3 to TRBJ1-2, with D maybe TRBD1 (6 bases). This CDR3 region has 16 residues. The germline V gene has CDR1 LGHNA and CDR2 YSLEER. Trimming shortened V by 3 bases and J by 2 bases, and 16 bases separated the two germline ends. CDR3: CASSQAGAGRNYGYTF. The CDR3 DNA sequence: TGCGCCAGCAGCCAGGCAGGGGCAGGGAGGAACTATGGCTACACCTTC.

This clonotype was seen just once. The rearrangement links TRBV4-1 to TRBJ2-7; D is perhaps TRBD1 (5 bases). Germline V CDR1 and CDR2: MGHRA, YSYEKL. The CDR3 is 14 residues long. The DNA for the CDR3 is TGCGCTAGGAGCCTCCTAGGGGTAGGAGACGAGCAGTACTTC. Translated: CARSLLGVGDEQYF.

This clonotype was seen a handful of times. A read error is likely, as this CDR3 ends without the conserved phenylalanine or tryptophan. The rearrangement links TRBV4-2 to TRBJ2-7, with D unresolved. The CDR3 contains 12 residues. The germline CDR1 and CDR2 sequences are LGHNA and YNFKEQ. For the CDR3, the DNA is TGTGCCAGCAGCCAAGAGACCCACGATCAGTACATC. Protein: CASSQETHDQYI.